This is a list of T cell receptor beta chains from one sample in a study of technical replicates of blood from four donors. Clones were read by immunoSEQ multiplex PCR, and TCRdb kept only the in-frame ones, dropping some. The data contain 100,000 or so clones, nearly 96% of them seen just once; the ten biggest clones take up approximately 0.2%. Sequencing was done on a sample of T cells isolated from PBMCs. Receptor source: a human donor in good health. CDR3s include the opening cysteine and the closing phenylalanine or tryptophan. Clone size is given for some rows only: seen once, a few or many times, or a class if the clone is expanded.

V gene	clone size	J gene	CDR3 protein
TRBV19	-	TRBJ2-7	CASSTTSVNYEQYF
TRBV5-4	-	TRBJ2-3	CASSLGGQATDTQYF
TRBV30	once	TRBJ2-5	CAWSGQGISQETQYF
TRBV4-1	-	TRBJ2-7	CASSQEPGHSYEQYF
TRBV19	-	TRBJ2-7	CASRGQGNGYEQYF
TRBV7-8	-	TRBJ2-1	CASSLGTSGGANNEQFF
TRBV16	-	TRBJ1-2	CASSWIPGQVYGYTF
TRBV29-1	-	TRBJ2-7	CSVATDSYEQYF
TRBV6-5	-	TRBJ1-2	CASSSGQGKGYGYTF
TRBV13	-	TRBJ2-7	CASSPGQGLYEQYF
TRBV7-2	-	TRBJ1-1	CASSLMPGNTEAFF
TRBV7-3	-	TRBJ1-1	CASSLEPGLGEAFF
TRBV9	-	TRBJ1-1	CASSVGQGRDTEAFF
TRBV27	-	TRBJ2-7	CASSFATGSPAYEQYF
TRBV7-7	-	TRBJ2-3	CASSLYSGGSTDTQYF
TRBV30	-	TRBJ2-7	CAWVAGGLEQYF
TRBV11-3	-	TRBJ2-1	CASSSTPHQFF
TRBV5-1	-	TRBJ2-7	CASRGITAYEQYF
TRBV18	-	TRBJ1-5	CASSPDRAQPQHF
TRBV19	-	TRBJ2-1	CASSIRDSNEQFF
TRBV7-9	-	TRBJ1-2	CASSFVRTGPDGYTF
TRBV4-1	-	TRBJ2-1	CASTFRIPAGLGYEQFF
TRBV6-1	-	TRBJ2-7	CASSASGRIHEQYF
TRBV7-3	-	TRBJ1-2	CASSLGQGAHYGYTF
TRBV30	-	TRBJ1-2	CACPTGETYGYTF
TRBV6-6	once	TRBJ2-7	CASSYSGVYEQYF
TRBV2	-	TRBJ2-7	CASSEGLIHEQYF
TRBV9	-	TRBJ2-6	CASSETGVFPFTSSGANVLTF
TRBV5-4	-	TRBJ2-7	CASSRGASFSYEQYF
TRBV6-1	-	TRBJ2-7	CASSGTSNVFEQYF
TRBV27	-	TRBJ2-5	CASSSQETQYF
TRBV7-3	-	TRBJ1-2	CASSPRQVDGYTF
TRBV5-1	-	TRBJ2-1	CASSLQRTHYNEQFF
TRBV7-9	-	TRBJ2-6	CASSPWTGALNSGANVLTF
TRBV4-1	-	TRBJ2-5	CASSRIQAGETQYF
TRBV11-2	-	TRBJ2-1	CASIRGSPNAYEQFF
TRBV20-1	-	TRBJ1-1	CSARVPGGDFF
TRBV4-1	-	TRBJ2-5	CASSPGGASSVESQYF
TRBV5-4	once	TRBJ1-3	CASSSNSGRISGNTIYF
TRBV2	-	TRBJ1-3	CAVRRRVDSGNTIYF
TRBV30	-	TRBJ1-6	CAWSVLGNNSPLHF
TRBV5-1	-	TRBJ2-7	CASSPQGSYEQYF
TRBV6-1	-	TRBJ1-2	CASRMDINYGYTF
TRBV6-4	-	TRBJ2-5	CASSDSGPTSGGASQETQYF
TRBV5-4	-	TRBJ2-1	CASSLYSAGRNEQFF
TRBV19	-	TRBJ2-5	CASSRENRDWKTQYF
TRBV19	-	TRBJ1-4	CASSQRSETNEKLFF
TRBV4-1	once	TRBJ2-3	CASSPTVDRALTDTQYF
TRBV6-1	-	TRBJ2-7	CASSGTGPYEQYF
TRBV18	-	TRBJ2-7	CASSPRDRDYEQYF
TRBV28	-	TRBJ2-1	CASSSSGGTGRENEQFF
TRBV28	-	TRBJ2-1	CASSTLPGTSNEQFF
TRBV11-2	-	TRBJ2-1	CASSFLLRTSGRDTAEQFF
TRBV5-1	-	TRBJ1-2	CASSLEGGVYYGYTF